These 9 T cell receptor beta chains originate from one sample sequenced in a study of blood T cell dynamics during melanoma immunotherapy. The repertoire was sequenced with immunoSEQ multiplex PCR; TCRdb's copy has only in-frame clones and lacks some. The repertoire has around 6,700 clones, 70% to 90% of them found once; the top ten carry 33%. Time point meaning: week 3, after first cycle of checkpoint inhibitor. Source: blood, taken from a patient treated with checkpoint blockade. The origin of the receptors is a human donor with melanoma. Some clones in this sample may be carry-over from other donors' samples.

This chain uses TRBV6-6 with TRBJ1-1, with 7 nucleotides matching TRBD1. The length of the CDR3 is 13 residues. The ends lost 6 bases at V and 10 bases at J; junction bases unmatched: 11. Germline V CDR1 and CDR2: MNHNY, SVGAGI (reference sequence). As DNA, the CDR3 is TGTGCCAGCAGCCAGGGACAGCCGACACTAGCTTTCTTT. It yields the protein CASSQGQPTLAFF.

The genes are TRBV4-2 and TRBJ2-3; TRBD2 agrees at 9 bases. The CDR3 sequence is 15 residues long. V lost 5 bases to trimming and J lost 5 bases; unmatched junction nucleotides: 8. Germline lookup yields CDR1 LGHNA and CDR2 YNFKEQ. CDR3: CASSTIAGDVDTQYF. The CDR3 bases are TGTGCCAGCAGCACGATAGCGGGAGATGTAGATACGCAGTATTTT.

The CDR3 sequence is CASSPPGGFTEAFF. CDR3 in DNA: TGCGCCAGCAGCCCACCGGGGGGTTTTACTGAAGCTTTCTTT. This sequence joins TRBV4-1 and TRBJ1-1; tentative D call: TRBD1 (5 bases). This CDR3 region has 14 residues. Germline CDR1 and CDR2: MGHRA and YSYEKL. Trimming took off 4 bases at V and 5 bases at J, with 14 bases between the two ends.

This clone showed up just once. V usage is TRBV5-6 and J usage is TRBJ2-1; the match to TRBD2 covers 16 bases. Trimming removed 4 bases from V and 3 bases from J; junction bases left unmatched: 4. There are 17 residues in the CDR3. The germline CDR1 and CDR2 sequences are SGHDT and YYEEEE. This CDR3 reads CASSGTSGGASYNEQFF. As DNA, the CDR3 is TGTGCCAGCAGCGGGACTAGCGGGGGGGCAAGCTACAATGAGCAGTTCTTC. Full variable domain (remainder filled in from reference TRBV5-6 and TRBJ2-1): DAGVTQSPTHLIKTRGQQVTLRCSPKSGHDTVSWYQQALGQGPQFIFQYYEEEERQRGNFPDRFSGHQFPNYSSELNVNALLLGDSALYLCASSGTSGGASYNEQFFGPGTRLTVL.

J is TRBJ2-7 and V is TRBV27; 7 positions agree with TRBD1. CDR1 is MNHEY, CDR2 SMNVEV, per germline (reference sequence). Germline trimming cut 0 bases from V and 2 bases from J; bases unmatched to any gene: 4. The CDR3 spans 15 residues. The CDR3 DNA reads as TGTGCCAGCAGTTTATCGGTCGGGACAGCCTACGAGCAGTACTTC. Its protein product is CASSLSVGTAYEQYF.

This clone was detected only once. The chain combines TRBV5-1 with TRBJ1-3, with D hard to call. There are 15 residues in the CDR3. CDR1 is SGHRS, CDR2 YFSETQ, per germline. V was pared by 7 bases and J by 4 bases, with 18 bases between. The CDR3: CASAVGLSSGNTIYF. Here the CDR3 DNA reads TGCGCCAGCGCGGTCGGGTTGTCATCCGGAAACACCATATATTTT.

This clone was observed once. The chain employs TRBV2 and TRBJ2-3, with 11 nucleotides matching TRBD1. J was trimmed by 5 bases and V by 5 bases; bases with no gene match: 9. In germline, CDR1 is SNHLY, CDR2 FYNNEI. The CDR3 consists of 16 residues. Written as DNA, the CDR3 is TGTGCCAGCAGTTACGACCCCGGGACAGGGGGAGATACGCAGTATTTT. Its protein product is CASSYDPGTGGDTQYF.

The DNA for the CDR3 is TGCGCCAGCAGCCAAGTCGGCAGGGTCTCTGGGGCCAACGTCCTGACTTTC. It translates to CASSQVGRVSGANVLTF. The J gene is TRBJ2-6, the V gene TRBV4-3; D might be TRBD1 (5 bases). Germline V gene sequence: CDR1 LGHNA, CDR2 YSLEER. This CDR3 region has 17 residues. The V end lost 1 base, the J end lost 0 bases, and 10 bases lay between the germline ends.

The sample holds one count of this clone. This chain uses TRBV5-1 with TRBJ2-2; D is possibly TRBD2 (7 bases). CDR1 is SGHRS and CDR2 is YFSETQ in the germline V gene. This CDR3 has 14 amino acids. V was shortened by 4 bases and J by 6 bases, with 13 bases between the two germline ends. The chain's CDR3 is CASSPGGGAGELFF. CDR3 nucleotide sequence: TGCGCCAGCAGCCCAGGAGGGGGGGCCGGGGAGCTGTTTTTT.